Listed below are T cell receptor beta chains from one sample, sequenced in a study of CD8 T cells in ankylosing spondylitis. TCRdb itself ran the 5' RACE reads through MiXCR, one entry per CDR3 protein. Of more than 500,000 distinct CDR3 sequences in the sample, roughly 5% were seen once. The sequencing sample was made of blood, either unsorted or a sorted T cell fraction (not recorded which). These receptors all stem from a male donor with ankylosing spondylitis. The conserved cysteine and the conserved F or W are not part of the CDR3 here. The order of the fields is CDR3 protein, V gene, J gene, CDR3 length, clone size. A clone size is listed for some rows: how often the clone was seen (once, few, many), or a class if it is expanded.

CDR3aa: ASSYPQTEAF
v_gene: TRBV6-6
j_gene: TRBJ1-1
len: 10
abundance: many

CDR3aa: ASRLSGGAKGRNTQY
v_gene: TRBV4-2
j_gene: TRBJ2-3
len: 15
abundance: NA

CDR3aa: ASSEGQGPAGELF
v_gene: TRBV5-1
j_gene: TRBJ2-2
len: 13
abundance: many

CDR3aa: ASTPPGEINTGELF
v_gene: TRBV28
j_gene: TRBJ2-2
len: 14
abundance: NA

CDR3aa: ASSVGGLADYEQY
v_gene: TRBV9
j_gene: TRBJ2-7
len: 13
abundance: few

CDR3aa: ATSRDLSGEQY
v_gene: TRBV9
j_gene: TRBJ2-7
len: 11
abundance: many

CDR3aa: ASSLQALDNSPLH
v_gene: TRBV7-9
j_gene: TRBJ1-6
len: 13
abundance: many

CDR3aa: CQTGLAEFGGYNEQF
v_gene: TRBV20-1
j_gene: TRBJ2-1
len: 15
abundance: NA

CDR3aa: ASSFGTGASRPQH
v_gene: TRBV5-6
j_gene: TRBJ1-5
len: 13
abundance: many

CDR3aa: ASSSQRGVTGETQY
v_gene: TRBV7-2
j_gene: TRBJ2-5
len: 14
abundance: many

CDR3aa: ASSVVETSTDTQY
v_gene: TRBV6-2/TRBV6-3
j_gene: TRBJ2-3
len: 13
abundance: many

CDR3aa: SATPTAGAYNEQF
v_gene: TRBV20-1
j_gene: TRBJ2-1
len: 13
abundance: NA

CDR3aa: ASSLQGGSYQPQH
v_gene: TRBV5-1
j_gene: TRBJ1-5
len: 13
abundance: many

CDR3aa: ATSDLDSGGDTQY
v_gene: TRBV24-1
j_gene: TRBJ2-3
len: 13
abundance: NA

CDR3aa: ASSQVLAGPYEQY
v_gene: TRBV4-3
j_gene: TRBJ2-7
len: 13
abundance: many

CDR3aa: SARDQRGAYEQY
v_gene: TRBV20-1
j_gene: TRBJ2-7
len: 12
abundance: many

CDR3aa: ASSLEYRGTEAF
v_gene: TRBV5-1
j_gene: TRBJ1-1
len: 12
abundance: many

CDR3aa: ASSLVLRGGGGDTQY
v_gene: TRBV7-2
j_gene: TRBJ2-3
len: 15
abundance: many

CDR3aa: SASGGVDSPLH
v_gene: TRBV20-1
j_gene: TRBJ1-6
len: 11
abundance: many

CDR3aa: SARQTGGEQF
v_gene: TRBV20-1
j_gene: TRBJ2-1
len: 10
abundance: NA

CDR3aa: ASSLAGSNYNTGELF
v_gene: TRBV5-1
j_gene: TRBJ2-2
len: 15
abundance: many

CDR3aa: ASSFAGPDYEQY
v_gene: TRBV6-2/TRBV6-3
j_gene: TRBJ2-7
len: 12
abundance: few

CDR3aa: ASSQEGLAAYEQY
v_gene: TRBV4-1
j_gene: TRBJ2-7
len: 13
abundance: many

CDR3aa: ASSFLIMAGEYNEQF
v_gene: TRBV27
j_gene: TRBJ2-1
len: 15
abundance: many

CDR3aa: ASSRGQSEKLF
v_gene: TRBV7-2
j_gene: TRBJ1-4
len: 11
abundance: many

CDR3aa: ATEPTSATQY
v_gene: TRBV28
j_gene: TRBJ2-3
len: 10
abundance: many

CDR3aa: ASSLGLRYEQY
v_gene: TRBV11-2
j_gene: TRBJ2-7
len: 11
abundance: many

CDR3aa: ASSLKGSSYNSPLH
v_gene: TRBV7-2
j_gene: TRBJ1-6
len: 14
abundance: many

CDR3aa: ASSPRLAGGDTQY
v_gene: TRBV12-3/TRBV12-4
j_gene: TRBJ2-3
len: 13
abundance: many

CDR3aa: ASSLDAGGPNEQF
v_gene: TRBV7-2
j_gene: TRBJ2-1
len: 13
abundance: many

CDR3aa: ASSEGQHTDAF
v_gene: TRBV6-1
j_gene: TRBJ1-1
len: 11
abundance: NA

CDR3aa: ASSFRQGADTQY
v_gene: TRBV5-1
j_gene: TRBJ2-3
len: 12
abundance: many

CDR3aa: SANGDSNSPLH
v_gene: TRBV20-1
j_gene: TRBJ1-6
len: 11
abundance: many

CDR3aa: ASSWGAGTTSSYEQY
v_gene: TRBV5-1
j_gene: TRBJ2-7
len: 15
abundance: few

CDR3aa: ASSSSGTGTYEQY
v_gene: TRBV7-2
j_gene: TRBJ2-7
len: 13
abundance: many

CDR3aa: ASSSGLAGGTFPEQY
v_gene: TRBV5-1
j_gene: TRBJ2-7
len: 15
abundance: many

CDR3aa: ASKGWYASNEQF
v_gene: TRBV6-2/TRBV6-3
j_gene: TRBJ2-1
len: 12
abundance: NA